The sequence of this T cell receptor beta chain was determined in a study of T cells in Graves' hyperthyroidism and ophthalmopathy (dated by TCRdb to between 2018 and 2021). At the level of the whole study: TCR V-J signatures able to tell the groups apart were searched for in a discovery cohort of 95 to 100 patients, of whom more than 40 had Graves' ophthalmopathy and 57 had stable Graves' hyperthyroidism. Whether ophthalmopathy could be predicted prospectively was tested in an independent validation cohort made up of roughly 19 hyperthyroidism patients plus 17 patients who later progressed to ophthalmopathy. The 90 or so discovery patients were randomly split 7:3 into training and test sets. In about 6 Graves' hyperthyroidism patients, the study also compared T-cell repertoires from thyroid tissue with T-cell repertoires from blood. Once sampling was done, hyperthyroidism patients were given methimazole at a starting dose of 30 mg daily, whereas ophthalmopathy patients were given high-dose intravenous methylprednisolone. According to the paper, TCR Vbeta CDR3 sequencing was carried out on around 140 peripheral blood samples, which came from over 40 ophthalmopathy, approximately 78 hyperthyroidism and roughly 17 progressor patients. Findings and caveats that apply to the study as a whole: Ophthalmopathy was separated from stable hyperthyroidism by a 13 V-J signature model, with approximately 85% sensitivity and just over 81% specificity obtained in cross-validation and 80%/75% obtained in testing. During validation, the model predicted progression to ophthalmopathy a median of about 6.5 months ahead of onset, with around 71% sensitivity and under 85% specificity. Most expanded thyroid clonotypes (frequency above 0.001) were also found in blood, which suggests that blood repertoires may mirror thyroid immune responses. No statistical method was used to fix the sample size in advance, and group allocation was not hidden from the investigators.

After removal of 4 bases from V and 3 bases from J, the junction retains 10 bases not matched to a gene. Including cysteine and phenylalanine, the CDR3 has 15 amino acids. The CDR3 DNA has 45 bases and is translated from base 1. From a lookup of the germline V gene (reference sequence), CDR1 and CDR2 are SGHNT and YYREEE. This clonotype occurred a few times. The target of this receptor is not known. It has no much larger one-base neighbor in the sample; base qualities were not kept. TCR beta CDR3 regions were amplified from RNA transcripts. The TCR CDR3 was subjected to a first round of RT-PCR using the HTBI primer set and the Qiagen OneStep RT-PCR kit. Libraries were constructed in a second round of multiplex PCR, after which size selection and purification were carried out. Paired-end sequencing of the libraries was performed with 100 bp reads on an Illumina HiSeq2000. From the authors' description of their analysis: SOAPnuke was used to process the raw data, throwing out any read that contained adapters or uncalled bases, had a mean Phred below 15, or lacked an exact constant-primer or identifier match. High-quality paired reads were merged using COPE v1.2.5, and each unique nucleotide sequence was defined as a clonotype. MiTCR v1.1 was used to align the clonotypes against IMGT TRBV, TRBD and TRBJ reference segments. The analysis was restricted to V-J combinations with a frequency above 0.0001, which together covered roughly 99% of the repertoires. The TCS score was defined as F50 (clonal expansion) divided by E x V (chaos), with BLOSUM62-based TCRdist calculated between CDR3 peptides within each V-J. Welch's t-statistics and random forest reduced 500 to 550 V-J features to about 12, which were used in a naive Bayes classifier (R e1071). The similarity between thyroid and blood repertoires was quantified using the Morisita-Horn index. In-frame beta chains were kept once TCRdb had trimmed the public reads at Q25 with fastp and called clones with MiXCR. Each CDR3 protein gets just one entry, which takes the most common genes and DNA from the rows behind it. Here the V and J calls rest on TCRdb's processing, not on the authors' analysis. The sample includes a few hundred thousand distinct CDR3 sequences, with 35% to 55% observed a single time. The ten largest account for approximately 8.4% of the sample.

Stable Graves' hyperthyroidism was defined as no progression to ophthalmopathy during 18 months of follow-up. Hyperthyroidism patients were newly diagnosed, had a disease duration of under 2 months, and were aged 18 to 65 years. The study excluded patients with uncontrolled infections, other autoimmune diseases, pregnancy or lactation. Diagnoses were established on the basis of clinical symptoms, serum thyroxine and TRAb, thyroid ultrasound, and orbital computed tomography. Trizol reagent was used to extract total RNA, and RNA quality was then checked on an Agilent 2100 Bioanalyzer. Sequenced input: peripheral blood or thyroid tissue (not recorded which). The TCR sequence derives from a woman between 18 and 29 years old with Graves' hyperthyroidism. This chain is built from TRBV5-4 and TRBJ2-7, and 7 bases in between align with TRBD2. This receptor carries the CDR3 CASSPSGLAVYEQYF. The nucleotide sequence is TGTGCCAGCAGCCCTAGTGGGCTAGCGGTCTACGAGCAGTACTTC. Where the CDR3 stops, the reference TRBV5-4 and TRBJ2-7 genes take over; the full variable domain is ETGVTQSPTHLIKTRGQQVTLRCSSQSGHNTVSWYQQALGQGPQFIFQYYREEENGRGNFPPRFSGLQFPNYSSELNVNALELDDSALYLCASSPSGLAVYEQYFGPGTRLTVT.